These 10 T cell receptor beta chains were sequenced from one sample in a study of blood T cells in healthy people across ages. For the second PCR, which ran for about 6 to 11 cycles, a sample-barcoded 5' primer and a J-beta primer mix were used. TCRdb re-analysed the 5' RACE reads in MiXCR, keeping a single row per CDR3 protein. The table lists more than 900,000 distinct CDR3 sequences, 25% of them singletons. The data were also submitted as part of a second study, on T cells of mothers and their children.

Sequencing was done on a sample of blood. The receptor source for this set is a girl aged 2 to 9 in good health.

The J gene is TRBJ2-7, the V gene TRBV7-8, with TRBD2 identical over 12 bases. V gave up 3 bases and J gave up 2 bases; unmatched junction bases: 5. The CDR3 covers 16 residues. Germline assignment: CDR1 SGHVS and CDR2 FQNEAQ. CDR3 sequence (DNA): TGTGCCAGCAGCTTTAACCGACTAGCGGGGGCCTACGAGCAGTACTTC. It translates to CASSFNRLAGAYEQYF. Full variable domain (outside the CDR3, taken from reference TRBV7-8 and TRBJ2-7): GAGVSQSPRYKVAKRGQDVALRCDPISGHVSLFWYQQALGQGPEFLTYFQNEAQLDKSGLPSDRFFAERPEGSVSTLKIQRTQQEDSAVYLCASSFNRLAGAYEQYFGPGTRLTVT.

The rearrangement joins TRBV6-2 or TRBV6-3 to TRBJ2-1; D could derive from TRBD1 or TRBD2 (5 bases each). This CDR3 has 16 amino acids. Germline-derived CDR1 and CDR2 are MNHEY and SVGEGT. V gave up 5 bases and J gave up 6 bases, with 20 bases separating them. CDR3 bases: TGTGCCAGCAGTCAATCAACCGGGACCTTGGCCAATGAGCAGTTCTTC. Translation gives CASSQSTGTLANEQFF.

This sequence joins TRBV5-1 and TRBJ2-3; D tentatively reads TRBD1 or TRBD2 (6 bases each). The CDR3 totals 16 residues. With 6 bases removed from V and 0 bases from J, the gap between germline ends came to 17 bases. Germline CDR1 SGHRS, CDR2 YFSETQ. CDR3 loop: CASKLLGGPSTDTQYF. The CDR3 nucleotides read TGCGCCAGCAAGTTGTTGGGGGGCCCTAGCACAGATACGCAGTATTTT. Full variable domain (rest looked up from reference TRBV5-1 and TRBJ2-3): KAGVTQTPRYLIKTRGQQVTLSCSPISGHRSVSWYQQTPGQGLQFLFEYFSETQRNKGNFPGRFSGRQFSNSRSEMNVSTLELGDSALYLCASKLLGGPSTDTQYFGPGTRLTVL.

The V and J genes are TRBV9 and TRBJ2-2; no reliable D call. This CDR3 comprises 12 residues. V lost 2 bases and J 6 bases, leaving 5 bases between the germline ends. Germline assignment: CDR1 SGDLS and CDR2 YYNGEE. CDR3 nucleotides: TGTGCCAGCAGCGTGGAACCCGGGGAGCTGTTTTTT. Encoded protein: CASSVEPGELFF.

In the case of this clonotype: One end of the junction is discordant with germline, which a read error may explain. This rearrangement joins TRBV11-2 to TRBJ2-2; 7 nucleotides line up with TRBD1. The CDR3 loop spans 17 amino acids. Germline CDR1 and CDR2: SGHAT and FQNNGV. This CDR3 reads CASSLNPGQTLFGELFF. CDR3 DNA sequence: TGTGCCAGCAGCTTAAATCCGGGACAGACCCTTTTCGGGGAGTTGTTTTTT.

The V and J genes are TRBV7-2 and TRBJ1-1; D remains ambiguous. Trimming left V 0 bases short and J 4 bases short, with 6 bases between. The CDR3 length is 13 residues. Germline assignment: CDR1 SGHTA and CDR2 FQGNSA. The CDR3 spells CASSLAPITEAFF. The DNA of the CDR3 is TGTGCCAGCAGCTTAGCGCCGATCACTGAAGCTTTCTTT.

The genes are TRBV7-2 and TRBJ1-1, with D unclear. The CDR3 loop spans 14 amino acids. The V and J ends lost 1 base and 6 bases respectively, with 12 bases between them. Germline V CDR1 and CDR2: SGHTA, FQGNSA. The CDR3 coding sequence is TGTGCCAGCAGCTTAGGCACGGCTGGGGCTGAAGCTTTCTTT. Protein: CASSLGTAGAEAFF.

This clonotype occurred a few times. This chain uses TRBV6-6 with TRBJ2-7; D uncertain. The CDR3 has 14 residues. V was shortened by 7 bases and J by 2 bases, with 15 bases between the two germline ends. The germline CDR1 and CDR2 sequences are MNHNY and SVGAGI (reference sequence). Here the CDR3 reads CASTLGGEAYEQYF. The CDR3 nucleotides are TGTGCCAGCACCTTGGGTGGAGAAGCCTACGAGCAGTACTTC.

The chain couples TRBV11-2 to TRBJ2-3, with 7 bases lining up with TRBD1. V lost 3 bases and J lost 2; bases outside the gene matches: 11. This CDR3 has 17 amino acids. Germline V CDR1 and CDR2: SGHAT, FQNNGV. CDR3 in DNA: TGTGCCAGCAGCTTCGCTTTCGGACAGGAGGCCACAGATACGCAGTATTTT. It encodes CASSFAFGQEATDTQYF.

V gene TRBV7-3 combines with J gene TRBJ2-3; D perhaps matches TRBD2 (5 bases). The CDR3 covers 14 residues. V lost 5 bases to trimming and J lost 1 base, with 10 bases between them. Germline CDR1 and CDR2: SGHTA and FQGTGA. Written as DNA, the CDR3 is TGTGCCAGCAGCGCATTGGGAGGCACAGATACGCAGTATTTT. It codes for CASSALGGTDTQYF. Using reference TRBV7-3 and TRBJ2-3 for the parts outside the CDR3, the full variable domain is GAGVSQTPSNKVTEKGKYVELRCDPISGHTALYWYRQSLGQGPEFLIYFQGTGAADDSGLPNDRFFAVRPEGSVSTLKIQRTERGDSAVYLCASSALGGTDTQYFGPGTRLTVL.